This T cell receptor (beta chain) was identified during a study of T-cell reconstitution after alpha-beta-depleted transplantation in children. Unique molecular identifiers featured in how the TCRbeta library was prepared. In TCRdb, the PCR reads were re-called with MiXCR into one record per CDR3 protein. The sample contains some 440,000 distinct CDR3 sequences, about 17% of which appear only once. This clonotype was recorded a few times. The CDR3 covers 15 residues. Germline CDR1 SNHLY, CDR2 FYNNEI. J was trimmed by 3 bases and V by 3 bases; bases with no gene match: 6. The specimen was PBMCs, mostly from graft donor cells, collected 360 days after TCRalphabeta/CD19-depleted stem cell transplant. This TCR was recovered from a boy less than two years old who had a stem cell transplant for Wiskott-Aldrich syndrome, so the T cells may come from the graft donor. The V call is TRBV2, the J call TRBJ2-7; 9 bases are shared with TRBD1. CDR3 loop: CASSETGTGIYEQYF. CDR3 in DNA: TGTGCCAGCAGTGAGACCGGGACAGGGATCTACGAGCAGTACTTC.